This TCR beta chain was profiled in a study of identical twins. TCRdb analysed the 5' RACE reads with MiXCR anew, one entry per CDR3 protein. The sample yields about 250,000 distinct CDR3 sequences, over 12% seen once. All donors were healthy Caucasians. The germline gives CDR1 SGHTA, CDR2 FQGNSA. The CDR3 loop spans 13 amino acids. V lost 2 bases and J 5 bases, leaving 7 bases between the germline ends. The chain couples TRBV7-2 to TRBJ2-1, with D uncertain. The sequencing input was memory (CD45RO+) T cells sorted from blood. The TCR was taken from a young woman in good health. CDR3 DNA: TGTGCCAGCAGCTTATTAAGGGACAATGAGCAGTTCTTC. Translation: CASSLLRDNEQFF.